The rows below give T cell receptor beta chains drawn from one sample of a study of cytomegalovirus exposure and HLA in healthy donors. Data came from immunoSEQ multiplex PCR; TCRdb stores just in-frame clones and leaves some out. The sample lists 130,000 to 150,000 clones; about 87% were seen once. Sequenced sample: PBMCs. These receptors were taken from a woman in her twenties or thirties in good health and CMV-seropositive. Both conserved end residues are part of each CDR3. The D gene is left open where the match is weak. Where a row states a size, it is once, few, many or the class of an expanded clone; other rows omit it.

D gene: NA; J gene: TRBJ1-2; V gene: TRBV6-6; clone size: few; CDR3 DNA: TGTGCCAGCAGTTACGAGCCTGATTATGGCTACACCTTC; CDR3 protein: CASSYEPDYGYTF
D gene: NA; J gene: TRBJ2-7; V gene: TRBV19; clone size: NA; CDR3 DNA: TGTGCCACCGCTGGACAGAGCAGTAAAAGCTCCTACGAGCAGTACTTC; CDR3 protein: CATAGQSSKSSYEQYF
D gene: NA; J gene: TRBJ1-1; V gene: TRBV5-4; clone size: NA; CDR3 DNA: TGTGCCAGCAGATCAACAGGGCGGGCGGGCACTGAAGCTTTCTTT; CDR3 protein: CASRSTGRAGTEAFF
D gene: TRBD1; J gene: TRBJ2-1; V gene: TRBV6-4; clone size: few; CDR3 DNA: TGTGCCAGCAGTGCCGGGACAGGGGAAATGGAGCAGTTCTTC; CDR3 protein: CASSAGTGEMEQFF
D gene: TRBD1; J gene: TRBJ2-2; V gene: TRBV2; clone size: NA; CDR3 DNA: TGTGCCAGCGACCCCCGGGACAGTTTCACCGGGGAGCTGTTTTTT; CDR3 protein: CASDPRDSFTGELFF
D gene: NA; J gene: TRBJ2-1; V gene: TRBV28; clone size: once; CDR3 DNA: TGTGCCAGCAGTTTTATAAGTAGCTCCTACAATGAGCAGTTCTTC; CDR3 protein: CASSFISSSYNEQFF
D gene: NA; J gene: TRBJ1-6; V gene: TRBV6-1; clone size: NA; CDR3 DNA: TGTGCCAGCAGTGGACAGTATAATTCACCCCTCCACTTT; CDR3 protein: CASSGQYNSPLHF
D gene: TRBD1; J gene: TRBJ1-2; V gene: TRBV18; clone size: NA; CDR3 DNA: TGTGCCAGCTCAGGCGACAGGGATGGAGGCTACACCTTC; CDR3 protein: CASSGDRDGGYTF
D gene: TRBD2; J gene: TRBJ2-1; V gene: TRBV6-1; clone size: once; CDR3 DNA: TGTGCCAGCAGTGAACTGCGGGAGAAGTTCTTC; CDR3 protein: CASSELREKFF
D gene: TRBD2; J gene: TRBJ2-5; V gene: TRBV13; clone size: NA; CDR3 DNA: TGTGCCAGCAGCTCCAAGGGGACTAGCGGAAGAGAGACCCAGTACTTC; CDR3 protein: CASSSKGTSGRETQYF
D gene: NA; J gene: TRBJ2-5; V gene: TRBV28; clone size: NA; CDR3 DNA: TGTGCCGCGGGGCGGTCGGAGACCCAGTACTTC; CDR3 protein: CAAGRSETQYF
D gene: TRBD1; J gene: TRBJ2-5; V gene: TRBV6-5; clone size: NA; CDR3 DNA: TGTGCCAGCGGGGAAAACAGGGGCAACCTTGACTTC; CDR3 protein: CASGENRGNLDF
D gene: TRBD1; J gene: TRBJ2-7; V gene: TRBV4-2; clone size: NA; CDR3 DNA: TGTGCCAGCGCTTCCGGGACAGGGGGCTACGAGCAGTACTTC; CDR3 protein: CASASGTGGYEQYF
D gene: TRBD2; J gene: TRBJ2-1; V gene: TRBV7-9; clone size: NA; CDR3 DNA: TGTGCCAGCAGCTCCATTCCTCGGGGGACTAGCTGGCACAATGAGCAGTTCTTC; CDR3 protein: CASSSIPRGTSWHNEQFF
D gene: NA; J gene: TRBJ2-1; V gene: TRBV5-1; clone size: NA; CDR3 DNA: TGCGCCAGCAGTCGGTTCGGGACTGAGCCTTACAATGAGCAGTTCTTC; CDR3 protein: CASSRFGTEPYNEQFF
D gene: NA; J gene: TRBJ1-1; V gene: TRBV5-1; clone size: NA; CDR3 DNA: TGCGCCAGCAGCCCCGGGGGGGTTGCTAACACTGAAGCTTTCTTT; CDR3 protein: CASSPGGVANTEAFF
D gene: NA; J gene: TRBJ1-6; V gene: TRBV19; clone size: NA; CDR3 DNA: TGTGCCAGTAGATGGGGCCCTGGGGTTAATTCACCCCTCCACTTT; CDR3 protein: CASRWGPGVNSPLHF
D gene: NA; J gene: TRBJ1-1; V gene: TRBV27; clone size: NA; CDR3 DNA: TGTGCCAGCAGTTGGCGGGGCCAGAACACTGAAGCTTTCTTT; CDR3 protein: CASSWRGQNTEAFF
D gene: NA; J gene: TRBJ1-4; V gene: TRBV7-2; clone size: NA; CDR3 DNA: TGTGCCAGCAGGAACAGATTTGAAAAACTGTTTTTT; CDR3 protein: CASRNRFEKLFF
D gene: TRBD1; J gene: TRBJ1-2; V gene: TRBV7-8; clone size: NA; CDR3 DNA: TGTGCCAGCAGCTTAGTAGGCGGGACAGCTACTAACTATGGCTACACCTTC; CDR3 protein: CASSLVGGTATNYGYTF
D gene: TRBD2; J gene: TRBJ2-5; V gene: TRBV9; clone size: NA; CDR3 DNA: TGTGCCAGCAGCGTTCAGGAGCGGGGGGGCCTTGGCGAGACCCAGTACTTC; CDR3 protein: CASSVQERGGLGETQYF
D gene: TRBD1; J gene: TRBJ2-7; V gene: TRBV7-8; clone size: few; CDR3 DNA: TGTGCCAGCAGCCCTGGCCCTAAGACAGGGACCTACGAGCAGTACTTC; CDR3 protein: CASSPGPKTGTYEQYF
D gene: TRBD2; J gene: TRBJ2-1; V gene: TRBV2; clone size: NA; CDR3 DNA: TGTGCCAGCAGTGAAGAGCGGGAGTTGGAGCAGTTCTTC; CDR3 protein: CASSEERELEQFF
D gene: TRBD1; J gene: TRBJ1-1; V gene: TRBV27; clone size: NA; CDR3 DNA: TGTGCCAGCAGTCCAAGACAGGGTTCGAACACTGAAGCTTTCTTT; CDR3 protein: CASSPRQGSNTEAFF